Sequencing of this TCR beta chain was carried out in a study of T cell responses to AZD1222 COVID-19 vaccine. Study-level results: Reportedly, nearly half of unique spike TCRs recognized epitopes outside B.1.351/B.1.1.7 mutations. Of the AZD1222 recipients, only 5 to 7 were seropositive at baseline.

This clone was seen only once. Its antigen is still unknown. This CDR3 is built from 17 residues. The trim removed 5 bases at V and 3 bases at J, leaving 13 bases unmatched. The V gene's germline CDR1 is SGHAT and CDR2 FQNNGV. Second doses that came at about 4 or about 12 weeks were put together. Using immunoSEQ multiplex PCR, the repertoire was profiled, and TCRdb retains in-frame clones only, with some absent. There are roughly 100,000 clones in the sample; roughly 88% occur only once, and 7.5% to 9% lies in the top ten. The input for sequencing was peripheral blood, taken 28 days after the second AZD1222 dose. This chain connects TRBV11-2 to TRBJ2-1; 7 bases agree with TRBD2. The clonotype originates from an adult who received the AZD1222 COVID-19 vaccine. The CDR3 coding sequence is TGTGCCAGCAGCCCAGGAATAAGCGGGGAACTCTACAATGAGCAGTTCTTC. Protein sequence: CASSPGISGELYNEQFF.